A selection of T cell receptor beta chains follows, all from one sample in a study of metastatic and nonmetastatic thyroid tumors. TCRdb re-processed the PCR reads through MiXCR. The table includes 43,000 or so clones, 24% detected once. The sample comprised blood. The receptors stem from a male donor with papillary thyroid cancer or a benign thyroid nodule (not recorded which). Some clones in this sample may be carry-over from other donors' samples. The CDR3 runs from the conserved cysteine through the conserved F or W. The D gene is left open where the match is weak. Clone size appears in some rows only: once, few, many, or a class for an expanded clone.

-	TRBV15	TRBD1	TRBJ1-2	CATRTGEEGYTF	TGTGCCACCAGGACAGGGGAGGAAGGCTACACCTTC
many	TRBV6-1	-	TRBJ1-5	CASSEGTGRAQPQHF	TGTGCCAGCAGTGAAGGAACAGGTCGGGCTCAGCCCCAGCATTTT
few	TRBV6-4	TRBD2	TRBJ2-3	CASSSGGATDTQYF	TGTGCCAGCAGTAGCGGGGGGGCCACAGATACGCAGTATTTT
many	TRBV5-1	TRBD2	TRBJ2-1	CASSGGLAGYNEQFF	TGCGCCAGCAGCGGGGGACTAGCGGGCTACAATGAGCAGTTCTTC
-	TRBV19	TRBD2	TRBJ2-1	CASSRGGAASYNDQFF	TGTGCCAGTAGCCGGGGGGGTGCGGCTTCCTACAATGATCAGTTCTTC
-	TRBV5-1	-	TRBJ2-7	CASSPPGASYEQYF	TGCGCCAGCAGCCCTCCGGGCGCCAGCTACGAGCAGTACTTC
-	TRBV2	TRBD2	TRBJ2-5	CASSETAGEQETQYF	TGTGCCAGCAGTGAAACCGCGGGAGAACAAGAGACCCAGTACTTC
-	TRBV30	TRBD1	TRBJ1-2	CAWSGGQGAVGYTF	TGTGCCTGGAGCGGCGGGCAGGGGGCGGTTGGCTACACCTTC
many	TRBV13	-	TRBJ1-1	CASSPRAPKTEAFF	TGTGCCAGCAGCCCCCGGGCCCCGAAGACTGAAGCTTTCTTT
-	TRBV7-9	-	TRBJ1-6	CASSLGQPNSPLHF	TGTGCCAGCAGCTTGGGCCAGCCCAATTCACCCCTCCACTTT
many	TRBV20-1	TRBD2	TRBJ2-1	CSASGVAGGRNEQFF	TGCAGTGCTAGTGGGGTAGCGGGAGGGAGGAATGAGCAGTTCTTC
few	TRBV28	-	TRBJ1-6	CASSFGTPSPLHF	TGTGCCAGCAGTTTCGGGACACCTTCACCCCTCCACTTT
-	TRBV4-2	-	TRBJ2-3	CASSQPETSTDTQYF	TGTGCCAGCAGCCAGCCCGAGACTAGCACAGATACGCAGTATTTT
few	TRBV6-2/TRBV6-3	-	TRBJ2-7	CASRATSSYEQYF	TGTGCCAGCAGAGCGACTAGCTCCTACGAGCAGTACTTC
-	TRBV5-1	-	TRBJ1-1	CASSSDTDRRAEAFF	TGCGCCAGCAGCTCGGACACGGATCGCCGCGCTGAAGCTTTCTTT
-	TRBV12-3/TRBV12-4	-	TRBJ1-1	CASGVSNTEAFF	TGTGCCAGCGGGGTATCTAACACTGAAGCTTTCTTT